These 29 T cell receptor beta chains share one sample of origin, sequenced in a study of response to subunit inactivated influenza vaccine. TCRdb itself ran the RT-PCR reads through MiXCR, one entry per CDR3 protein. The table has about 650,000 distinct CDR3 sequences, 15% to 17% seen once. The specimen comprised PBMCs from blood, sampled roughly 13 days after vaccination. These receptor sequences come from a man between 50 and 59 years old who received an inactivated influenza vaccine.

For this clonotype: A much larger clone sits a single nucleotide away, making a read error possible. This chain connects TRBV12-3 or TRBV12-4 to TRBJ2-4; 7 bases map to TRBD1. This CDR3 region has 17 residues. The CDR3 here is CTSSTRQGRMAKNIQYF. Here the CDR3 DNA reads TGTACCAGCAGTACCAGACAGGGAAGGATGGCCAAAAACATTCAGTACTTC.

In this sample, this clonotype turned up a few times. This chain connects TRBV24-1 to TRBJ2-1, with D possibly being TRBD1 (6 bases). The CDR3 has 15 residues. Trimming took off 5 bases at V and 12 bases at J, with 22 bases between the two ends. Germline CDR1 and CDR2: KGHDR and SFDVKD. The CDR3 DNA is TGTGCCACCAGTGGGCTCGGGCAGGGACAAGCATGGCAGTTCTTC. Amino acids: CATSGLGQGQAWQFF.

This clonotype was counted a few times. This chain joins TRBV6-2 or TRBV6-3 and TRBJ1-5, with D perhaps TRBD1 (6 bases). Trimming removed 7 bases from V and 7 bases from J, with 20 bases in between. The CDR3 covers 15 residues. Germline CDR1 is MNHEY and CDR2 is SVGEGT. DNA of the CDR3: TGTGCCAGCACCTTAAGGGGGGGAAGAAGCCAGCCCCAGCATTTT. This encodes CASTLRGGRSQPQHF.

This clonotype was counted ten times or more. This sequence joins TRBV7-7 and TRBJ2-3; D is unclear. The CDR3 is 13 amino acids. From germline, CDR1 is SSHAT and CDR2 FNYEAQ (reference sequence). V was trimmed by 4 bases and J by 2 bases, leaving 7 bases between them. CDR3 bases: TGTGCCAGCAGCTCACGTCTCACAGATACGCAGTATTTT. Translation: CASSSRLTDTQYF.

V and J are TRBV7-9 and TRBJ1-2, with D possibly TRBD1 on 5 matching bases. V gave up 4 bases and J gave up 2 bases, with 11 bases separating them. The CDR3 covers 14 residues. Looked up from germline, CDR1 is SEHNR and CDR2 is FQNEAQ (reference sequence). CDR3 protein: CASSSGPGNYGYTF. In DNA form, the CDR3 reads TGTGCCAGCAGCTCCGGGCCAGGGAACTATGGCTACACCTTC.

This chain links TRBV27 with TRBJ1-6; 10 nucleotides align to TRBD1. The CDR3 runs 14 residues. The V gene end was trimmed by 7 bases and the J gene end by 13 bases; junction bases not matched to a gene: 10. CDR1 and CDR2 (germline): MNHEY, SMNVEV (reference sequence). CDR3 nucleotide sequence: TGTGCCAGCACCCGACAGGGGGCAGCTTATCCCCTCCACTTT. It is translated as CASTRQGAAYPLHF.

The sample holds a few counts of this clonotype. J is TRBJ2-7 and V is TRBV20-1; TRBD1 aligns across 7 bases. Trimming took 5 bases from V and 2 from J; bases not matched to a gene: 12. The germline V gene encodes CDR1 DFQATT and CDR2 SNEGSKA (reference sequence). The CDR3 consists of 15 residues. CDR3 in amino acids: CSARTPTGNTYEQYF. CDR3 coding DNA: TGCAGTGCTCGAACCCCGACAGGGAATACCTACGAGCAGTACTTC.

There are a few counts of this clonotype. This chain joins TRBV7-3 and TRBJ2-1, with a weak D call TRBD1 (5 bases). V lost 5 bases and J lost 4, with 12 bases in between. The germline gives CDR1 SGHTA, CDR2 FQGTGA. The CDR3 runs to 14 residues. CDR3 region: CASSSSGAYNEQFF. CDR3 DNA sequence: TGTGCCAGCAGCAGCTCTGGGGCATACAATGAGCAGTTCTTC.

This clonotype appeared a few times. This chain uses TRBV7-2 with TRBJ2-1, with TRBD2 identical over 10 bases. Germline trimming cut 0 bases from V and 6 bases from J; bases unmatched to any gene: 2. Germline loops: CDR1 SGHTA, CDR2 FQGNSA. There are 15 residues in the CDR3. CDR3 in amino acids: CASSLAPSGGNEQFF. CDR3 nucleotide sequence: TGTGCCAGCAGCTTAGCCCCTAGCGGGGGCAATGAGCAGTTCTTC.

This chain links TRBV5-1 with TRBJ1-5; D gene uncertain. Trimming cost V 6 bases and J 2 bases, with 15 bases left between them. This CDR3 spans 15 amino acids. Germline loops: CDR1 SGHRS, CDR2 YFSETQ. As DNA, the CDR3 is TGCGCCAGCATAGTCCCCCTTGGGGGCAATCAGCCCCAGCATTTT. It codes for CASIVPLGGNQPQHF.

The V call is TRBV5-5, the J call TRBJ2-7; no clear D. V shed 4 bases and J shed 4 bases, with 12 bases lying between them. The germline gives CDR1 SGHKS, CDR2 YYEKEE (reference sequence). The CDR3 is 13 residues long. The CDR3 bases are TGTGCCAGCAGCCTGGAAACAGTATACGAGCAGTACTTC. Translated, it gives CASSLETVYEQYF.

This CDR3 reads CASSLARDSRSTDTQYF. Written as DNA, the CDR3 is TGCGCCAGCAGCTTGGCCCGGGACTCGCGTAGCACAGATACGCAGTATTTT. The J gene is TRBJ2-3, the V gene TRBV5-1; TRBD2 is a possible D gene (6 bases). Germline CDR1 and CDR2: SGHRS and YFSETQ. The CDR3 sequence is 17 residues long. Between the trimmed V and J ends, which lost 0 bases and 0 bases, there was a span of 14 bases.

The chain carries TRBV10-2 and TRBJ2-7; 10 bases fit TRBD1. The junction had 9 bases not matched to a gene; V was cut back by 10 bases and J by 6 bases. The CDR3 contains 13 residues. CDR1 is WSHSY and CDR2 is SAAADI in the germline V gene. CDR3 loop: CATTGQGLFEQYF. The CDR3 DNA reads TGCGCCACCACGGGACAGGGGCTTTTCGAGCAGTACTTC.

The CDR3 DNA is TGTGCCAGCTCACCCCCTGGGAACGCTCAAAATCAGCCCCAGCATTTT. Translation gives CASSPPGNAQNQPQHF. The gene calls are TRBV18 and TRBJ1-5; no firm D call. Trimming shortened V by 3 bases and J by 4 bases, and 16 bases separated the two germline ends. The CDR3 runs to 16 residues. The germline CDR1 and CDR2 sequences are KGHSH and LQKENI.

This clonotype showed up just a few times. This chain joins TRBV13 and TRBJ2-7; 9 bases align to TRBD1. The CDR3 is 15 amino acids. J was trimmed by 3 bases and V by 5 bases; bases with no gene match: 8. Germline lookup yields CDR1 PRHDT and CDR2 FYEKMQ (reference sequence). CDR3 nucleotide sequence: TGTGCCAGCAGCAAAATCCGGGACAGGGTCTACGAGCAGTACTTC. Translating it yields CASSKIRDRVYEQYF.

The chain carries TRBV12-3 or TRBV12-4 and TRBJ2-7; the D is unclear. V was pared by 2 bases and J by 2 bases, with 10 bases between. CDR3 length equals 14 residues. CDR3 amino acids: CASSLLLGAYEQYF. The CDR3 nucleotides are TGTGCCAGCAGTTTACTCTTAGGCGCCTACGAGCAGTACTTC.

The chain's CDR3 is CSARGDRVGATEAFF. DNA of the CDR3: TGCAGTGCTAGAGGGGACAGGGTTGGAGCCACTGAAGCTTTCTTT. V gene TRBV20-1 combines with J gene TRBJ1-1; 9 positions match TRBD1. V gave up 1 base and J gave up 4 bases; unmatched junction bases: 7. CDR1 is DFQATT, CDR2 SNEGSKA, per germline (reference sequence). The CDR3 extends over 15 amino acids.

This rearrangement joins TRBV29-1 to TRBJ2-7; 9 positions agree with TRBD2. With V trimmed by 6 bases and J by 0 bases, 3 bases remained unmatched. The CDR3 spans 13 residues. Germline CDR1 reads SQVTM; CDR2 reads ANQGSEA. CDR3 loop: CSVRTSDSYEQYF. The CDR3 DNA reads as TGCAGCGTGAGGACTAGCGACTCCTACGAGCAGTACTTC.

The chain carries TRBV28 and TRBJ1-2; D possibly corresponds to TRBD1 (5 bases). The CDR3 extends over 16 amino acids. V shed 3 bases and J shed 8 bases, with 22 bases lying between them. Germline V lookup: CDR1 MDHEN, CDR2 SYDVKM. The CDR3 nucleotides read TGTGCCAGCAGTTTTTCCCAGGGACGAGGTTGGGGCGGCTACACCTTC. It specifies CASSFSQGRGWGGYTF.

This clonotype was observed a handful of times. The chain recombines TRBV20-1 with TRBJ1-6; D gene unclear. V dropped 6 bases and J dropped 7 bases, with 13 bases sitting between them. Germline assignment: CDR1 DFQATT and CDR2 SNEGSKA (reference sequence). The CDR3 length is 13 residues. For the CDR3, the DNA is TGCAGTGCCCCTCGGGCCAGCAATTCACCCCTCCACTTT. This gives the protein CSAPRASNSPLHF.

The V gene is TRBV6-1, the J gene TRBJ2-4; 14 positions match TRBD2. This CDR3 region has 14 residues. V lost 7 bases to trimming and J lost 8 bases; unmatched junction nucleotides: 4. From germline, CDR1 is MNHNS and CDR2 SASEGT. The CDR3 DNA sequence: TGTGCCAGCACGGGACTAGCGGGAGTTTACATTCAGTACTTC. Protein: CASTGLAGVYIQYF.

This clonotype has at least ten counts. Written as DNA, the CDR3 is TGTGCCAGCAGTTTAGGACAGCTTTGGTCTCAAGAGACCCAGTACTTC. This sequence encodes CASSLGQLWSQETQYF. V is TRBV28 and J is TRBJ2-5; D might be TRBD1 (6 bases). CDR1 is MDHEN and CDR2 is SYDVKM in the germline V gene. The CDR3 extends over 16 amino acids. Trimming left V 2 bases short and J 2 bases short, with 15 bases between.

This clonotype was seen more than once but under ten times. The V gene is TRBV20-1, the J gene TRBJ2-7; no definite D call. V lost 1 base and J 3 bases, leaving 7 bases between the germline ends. The length of the CDR3 is 12 residues. Germline loops: CDR1 DFQATT, CDR2 SNEGSKA (reference sequence). The CDR3, as DNA: TGCAGTGCTAGAGTGAAGGGCTACGAGCAGTACTTC. Translating gives CSARVKGYEQYF.

A note on this clonotype: Given a much more abundant clone one base away, this may be a read error. This chain uses TRBV24-1 with TRBJ1-4, with D perhaps matching TRBD1 (5 bases). Trimming removed 4 bases from V and 6 bases from J, with 23 bases in between. Germline V lookup: CDR1 KGHDR, CDR2 SFDVKD. This CDR3 region has 18 residues. Written as DNA, the CDR3 is TGTGCCACCAGTGACTTTGACCCCCCAGGGTGGCAGGATGAAAAACTGTTTTTT. Amino acids: CATSDFDPPGWQDEKLFF.

The chain has TRBV3-1 and TRBJ2-2; 7 bases line up with TRBD2. Germline V gene sequence: CDR1 LGHDT, CDR2 YNNKEL (reference sequence). V lost 2 bases, J lost 8 bases, and 8 bases stayed unmatched. This CDR3 comprises 15 residues. CDR3: CASSQLPSGGGELFF. In DNA form, the CDR3 reads TGTGCCAGCAGCCAATTGCCTAGCGGAGGGGGGGAGCTGTTTTTT. Using reference TRBV3-1 and TRBJ2-2 for the parts outside the CDR3, the full variable domain is DTAVSQTPKYLVTQMGNDKSIKCEQNLGHDTMYWYKQDSKKFLKIMFSYNNKELIINETVPNRFSPKSPDKAHLNLHINSLELGDSAVYFCASSQLPSGGGELFFGEGSRLTVL.

This clonotype was counted ten times or more. The chain is built from TRBV6-1 and TRBJ2-5, with 12 bases identical to TRBD2. V was pared by 6 bases and J by 2 bases, with 4 bases of the junction left unmatched. The CDR3 covers 15 residues. The germline V gene encodes CDR1 MNHNS and CDR2 SASEGT. Here the CDR3 reads CASSRLAGGQETQYF. CDR3 bases: TGTGCCAGCAGCCGCCTAGCGGGGGGGCAAGAGACCCAGTACTTC.

With regard to this clonotype: The germline gene is not matched at one end of the junction; a read error may be the cause. The rearrangement uses TRBV12-3 or TRBV12-4 and TRBJ2-2; possibly TRBD2 for D (6 bases). CDR3 length equals 18 residues. In nucleotides, the CDR3 is TGTGCCAGCTGTTTTTTTCCGCAGACTAGTAACGGCGCCGGGGAGCTGTTTTTT. Its protein is CASCFFPQTSNGAGELFF.

The sample holds a few counts of this clonotype. This chain uses TRBV10-2 with TRBJ2-4, with D maybe TRBD1 (6 bases). The CDR3 extends over 12 amino acids. The V gene's germline CDR1 is WSHSY and CDR2 SAAADI. Between the trimmed V and J ends, which lost 4 bases and 7 bases, there was a span of 8 bases. The CDR3 bases are TGCGCCAGCAGTGGAAGGGGGAACATTCAGTACTTC. Protein: CASSGRGNIQYF.

V and J are TRBV29-1 and TRBJ2-7; 9 bases are shared with TRBD1. The germline V gene encodes CDR1 SQVTM and CDR2 ANQGSEA. Trimming cost V 4 bases and J 1 base; bases outside gene matches: 14. The CDR3 totals 17 residues. Here the CDR3 DNA reads TGCAGCGTTGTCCCCAGGACAGGGGACCCCTGGTCCTACGAGCAGTACTTC. It yields the protein CSVVPRTGDPWSYEQYF.